These T cell receptor beta chains were read from a single sample in a study of T cell responses to AZD1222 COVID-19 vaccine. Sequenced by immunoSEQ multiplex PCR; TCRdb stores in-frame clones only, minus some. The profile shows about 140,000 clones, over 75% of them singletons. The sample was peripheral blood, taken on day 0 of AZD1222 vaccination. These receptors were collected from an adult in good health. Each CDR3 is given with its conserved first and last residue. D genes are given only for firm matches. Only some rows state a clone size, as once, few, many or a class for expanded clones.

v_call	d_call	clone_size	j_call	cdr3_nt	cdr3_aa
TRBV4-1	.	.	TRBJ1-5	TGCGCCAGCAGCCAACCAATCCTTGGCAGTCAGCCCCAGCATTTT	CASSQPILGSQPQHF
TRBV19	.	.	TRBJ1-1	TGTGCCAGTAGTTCCCACTGGAGAGTTGGGACTGAAGCTTTCTTT	CASSSHWRVGTEAFF
TRBV27	.	.	TRBJ2-4	TGTGCCGTAGTAGCCAAAAACATTCAGTACTTC	CAVVAKNIQYF
TRBV6-6	TRBD1	.	TRBJ1-3	TGTGCCAGCAGTCGAAAAACCGGGACAGGGGGCTCCGGAAACACCATATATTTT	CASSRKTGTGGSGNTIYF
TRBV3-1/TRBV3-2	.	.	TRBJ2-5	TGTGCCAGCAGCCAAGGAACGAGGACCCAGTACTTC	CASSQGTRTQYF
TRBV5-1	TRBD2	.	TRBJ2-5	TGCGCCAGCAGCTTGGGACTAGCGTTCTCCGAGCAAGGGACCCAGTACTTC	CASSLGLAFSEQGTQYF
TRBV5-6	.	.	TRBJ1-4	TGTGCCAGCAGCTGGTCGATGGGGTCTCCTAATGAAAAACTGTTTTTT	CASSWSMGSPNEKLFF
TRBV6-1	.	.	TRBJ2-1	TGTGCCAGCAGTGAAGTGTTAGCGGATTACAATGAGCAGTTCTTC	CASSEVLADYNEQFF
TRBV6-2/TRBV6-3	TRBD1	once	TRBJ1-5	TGTGCCAGCAGTCAGCTCTCATACAGGGGGCTTCAGCCCCAGCATTTT	CASSQLSYRGLQPQHF
TRBV5-1	.	.	TRBJ2-7	TGCGCCAGCAGCTTGCGGACATCCTCCTACGAGCAGTACTTC	CASSLRTSSYEQYF
TRBV18	.	.	TRBJ1-1	TGTGCCAGCTCACGCCAAGGGCCGAACACTGAAGCTTTCTTT	CASSRQGPNTEAFF
TRBV5-3	.	.	TRBJ2-5	TGTGCCAGAAGCCCCGACGCCCAAGAGACCCAGTACTTC	CARSPDAQETQYF
TRBV5-1	.	.	TRBJ2-1	TGCGCCAGCAGCTTACCTAGACAGAATAATGAGCAGTTCTTC	CASSLPRQNNEQFF
TRBV5-1	.	.	TRBJ1-1	TGCGCCAGCAGCTTGTCTTCCACGGGGAACACTGAAGCTTTCTTT	CASSLSSTGNTEAFF
TRBV5-5	TRBD1	.	TRBJ1-5	TGTGCCAGCAGCTTGGATCCAGGGGGGCCCAATCAGCCCCAGCATTTT	CASSLDPGGPNQPQHF
TRBV30	TRBD1	.	TRBJ2-2	TGTGCCTGGAGTTGGGACAGGGTGGCCGGGGAGCTGTTTTTT	CAWSWDRVAGELFF
TRBV7-8	.	.	TRBJ1-1	TGTGCCAGCAGTCAAGCGGGTACTGAAGCTTTCTTT	CASSQAGTEAFF